The 27 T cell receptor beta chains listed next were all sequenced from one sample in a study of cytomegalovirus exposure and HLA in healthy donors. Assay: immunoSEQ multiplex PCR; the TCRdb copy retains only in-frame clones and omits some. The table lists some 330,000 clones, approximately 90% of them singletons. Sequenced input: PBMCs. These receptors all stem from a woman between 18 and 29 years old in good health and CMV-seronegative.

This sequence joins TRBV2 and TRBJ2-7, with 8 bases lining up with TRBD2. After removal of 6 bases from V and 5 bases from J, the junction contained 12 bases not matched to a gene. This CDR3 region has 15 residues. The V gene's germline CDR1 is SNHLY and CDR2 FYNNEI. The CDR3 coding sequence is TGTGCCAGCAGGGGGTTCGGGACTAGTTTTAACGAGCAGTACTTC. Protein product: CASRGFGTSFNEQYF.

The gene calls are TRBV4-2 and TRBJ2-1, with TRBD2 identical over 8 bases. CDR3 length: 11 amino acids. Germline values: CDR1 LGHNA, CDR2 YNFKEQ. V gave up 6 bases and J gave up 9 bases; unmatched junction bases: 1. The CDR3 sequence: CASSRGGEQFF. The DNA of the CDR3 is TGTGCCAGCAGTCGGGGGGGTGAGCAGTTCTTC.

The chain couples TRBV27 to TRBJ2-7, with 11 positions matching TRBD1. After removal of 4 bases from V and 6 bases from J, the junction contained 8 bases not matched to a gene. The CDR3 has 15 amino acids. CDR1 is MNHEY, CDR2 SMNVEV, per germline (reference sequence). The DNA of the CDR3 is TGTGCCAGCAGTTACTCCGGGACAGGGGGTATCGAGCAGTACTTC. This encodes CASSYSGTGGIEQYF.

V usage is TRBV27 and J usage is TRBJ1-3; tentative D call: TRBD1 (6 bases). The CDR3 extends over 21 amino acids. Per the germline V gene, CDR1 is MNHEY and CDR2 is SMNVEV (reference sequence). V lost 8 bases and J 5 bases, leaving 37 bases between the germline ends. The CDR3 bases are TGTGCCAGCCGTATGAATGAAAAGGGTGTCGGCAGGGGCCGCCGCAGAAACACCATATATTTT. Translating gives CASRMNEKGVGRGRRRNTIYF.

The rearrangement joins TRBV5-6 to TRBJ1-2, with no clear D. Germline-derived CDR1 and CDR2 are SGHDT and YYEEEE. The V end lost 0 bases, the J end lost 4 bases, and 7 bases lay between the germline ends. The CDR3 covers 13 residues. Here the CDR3 reads CASSLGGGYGYTF. The CDR3 coding sequence is TGTGCCAGCAGCTTGGGGGGAGGCTATGGCTACACCTTC.

This sequence joins TRBV19 and TRBJ2-4; D is possibly TRBD1 (5 bases). The germline gives CDR1 LNHDA, CDR2 SQIVND (reference sequence). This CDR3 region has 12 residues. The V end lost 3 bases, the J end lost 7 bases, and 7 bases lay between the germline ends. The CDR3 loop reads CASSMGLNIQYF. The CDR3 DNA reads as TGTGCCAGTAGTATGGGGCTGAACATTCAGTACTTC.

The chain's CDR3 is CASSPRLVGETDTQYF. CDR3 nucleotide sequence: TGTGCCAGCAGCCCGAGACTAGTCGGCGAGACAGATACGCAGTATTTT. The chain joins TRBV7-8 to TRBJ2-3; D is perhaps TRBD2 (6 bases). The length of the CDR3 is 16 residues. Deletions cut 5 bases from V and 3 bases from J, with 18 bases between. CDR1 SGHVS and CDR2 FQNEAQ come from the germline V gene.

The chain employs TRBV4-3 and TRBJ2-5; no reliable D call. V lost 0 bases and J lost 1, with 9 bases in between. The CDR3 is 15 amino acids. CDR1 is LGHNA and CDR2 is YSLEER in the germline V gene. The CDR3 protein is CASSQDRSPQETQYF. In nucleotides, the CDR3 is TGCGCCAGCAGCCAAGACAGATCCCCCCAAGAGACCCAGTACTTC.

The V gene is TRBV15, the J gene TRBJ2-5; D is uncertain. Trimming shortened V by 0 bases and J by 5 bases, and 13 bases separated the two germline ends. This CDR3 has 15 residues. Germline V gives CDR1 LNHNV, CDR2 YYDKDF (reference sequence). The CDR3 loop is CATSRDPGSPETQYF. CDR3 nucleotide sequence: TGTGCCACCAGCAGAGACCCTGGTAGTCCGGAGACCCAGTACTTC.

The genes are TRBV4-3 and TRBJ2-1; 9 bases agree with TRBD2. V was clipped by 6 bases and J by 7 bases; unmatched bases: 10. There are 15 residues in the CDR3. In germline, CDR1 is LGHNA, CDR2 YSLEER. The CDR3 coding sequence is TGCGCCAGCAGTTATACTTGGACTAGCGAAAATGAGCAGTTCTTC. Protein sequence: CASSYTWTSENEQFF.

This clone was seen a few times. V usage is TRBV18 and J usage is TRBJ2-1; 8 nucleotides align to TRBD2. CDR1 and CDR2 from the germline V gene are KGHSH and LQKENI. This CDR3 has 15 amino acids. After removal of 8 bases from V and 3 bases from J, the junction contained 9 bases not matched to a gene. Here the CDR3 reads CASVRGGTGYNEQFF. Written as DNA, the CDR3 is TGTGCCAGCGTCCGGGGGGGGACGGGCTACAATGAGCAGTTCTTC.

The rearrangement joins TRBV19 to TRBJ1-5; tentative D call: TRBD1 (6 bases). Germline CDR1 LNHDA, CDR2 SQIVND (reference sequence). The CDR3 contains 16 residues. Trimming stripped 6 bases from V and 5 bases from J, with 20 bases between. The CDR3 is CASSATRQVLDQPQHF. The CDR3 region has the DNA TGTGCCAGTAGCGCTACCCGACAGGTGTTGGATCAGCCCCAGCATTTT.

V usage is TRBV7-8 and J usage is TRBJ2-7; TRBD1 aligns across 7 bases. The CDR3 contains 16 residues. Germline CDR1 reads SGHVS; CDR2 reads FQNEAQ. J was trimmed by 2 bases and V by 1 base; bases with no gene match: 8. CDR3 in DNA: TGTGCCAGCAGCTTAGGGGGGAGACAGGGCGCCTACGAGCAGTACTTC. Amino acid sequence: CASSLGGRQGAYEQYF.

The J gene is TRBJ1-2, the V gene TRBV6-8; D possibly corresponds to TRBD1 (5 bases). The germline V gene encodes CDR1 MNHGY and CDR2 SAAAGT. V dropped 7 bases and J dropped 4 bases, with 22 bases sitting between them. This CDR3 is built from 16 residues. The CDR3 region has the DNA TGTGCCAGCAACCCCTCGGGGGTGGAAATCGGCTATGGCTACACCTTC. Its translation: CASNPSGVEIGYGYTF.

The V call is TRBV28, the J call TRBJ1-5; tentative D call: TRBD1 (6 bases). Trimming took 6 bases from V and 7 from J, leaving 13 bases between them. CDR3 length: 13 residues. Germline V CDR1 and CDR2: MDHEN, SYDVKM. Written as DNA, the CDR3 is TGTGCCAGCAGAACAGGGCTAGGGCAGCCCCAGCATTTT. Translation: CASRTGLGQPQHF.

The genes are TRBV29-1 and TRBJ1-1; 8 bases match TRBD1. This CDR3 has 13 residues. Germline CDR1 is SQVTM and CDR2 is ANQGSEA. Trimming at V came to 5 bases and at J to 3 bases, leaving 5 bases not matched to a gene. The CDR3 region is CSVIRGRDTEAFF. The CDR3 nucleotides are TGCAGCGTTATCAGGGGGCGCGACACTGAAGCTTTCTTT. Full variable domain (missing parts from reference TRBV29-1 and TRBJ1-1): SAVISQKPSRDICQRGTSLTIQCQVDSQVTMMFWYRQQPGQSLTLIATANQGSEATYESGFVIDKFPISRPNLTFSTLTVSNMSPEDSSIYLCSVIRGRDTEAFFGQGTRLTVV.

The chain uses TRBV7-2 and TRBJ2-7; TRBD1 agrees at 7 bases. With 5 bases clipped from V and 4 bases from J, the junction kept 8 bases outside the gene matches. Germline V gene lookup returns CDR1 SGHTA and CDR2 FQGNSA. The CDR3 extends over 14 amino acids. The CDR3 sequence is CASSPGGQPYEQYF. The CDR3, as DNA: TGTGCCAGCAGCCCAGGGGGACAGCCTTACGAGCAGTACTTC.

This chain links TRBV11-2 with TRBJ2-1, with 7 bases matching TRBD2. The CDR3 extends over 14 amino acids. CDR1 and CDR2 from the germline V gene are SGHAT and FQNNGV. Germline trimming cut 0 bases from V and 9 bases from J; bases unmatched to any gene: 5. The CDR3 reads CASSLDLREFEQFF. As DNA, the CDR3 is TGTGCCAGCAGCTTAGATCTGCGGGAGTTTGAGCAGTTCTTC.

This sequence joins TRBV27 and TRBJ1-5, with D maybe TRBD1 (5 bases). The CDR3 has 14 residues. The germline V gene has CDR1 MNHEY and CDR2 SMNVEV (reference sequence). V was shortened by 5 bases and J by 5 bases, with 13 bases between the two germline ends. The CDR3 DNA reads as TGTGCCAGCAGTGTCCGTCAGGGTTATCAGCCCCAGCATTTT. Amino acid sequence: CASSVRQGYQPQHF.

V is TRBV4-3 and J is TRBJ1-2; D is undetermined. Germline V lookup: CDR1 LGHNA, CDR2 YSLEER. V lost 0 bases and J 6 bases, leaving 11 bases between the germline ends. This CDR3 spans 14 amino acids. This CDR3 reads CASSQEVQSHGYTF. Here the CDR3 DNA reads TGCGCCAGCAGCCAAGAGGTACAATCTCATGGCTACACCTTC.

About this clone itself: Other DNA sequences in the same sample also yield this CDR3. The chain uses TRBV20-1 and TRBJ2-1; D ambiguous. Trimming stripped 7 bases from V and 7 bases from J, with 8 bases between. Germline V CDR1 and CDR2: DFQATT, SNEGSKA (reference sequence). The CDR3 has 10 amino acids. The CDR3 nucleotides are TGCAGTGTACGAGGTAATGAGCAGTTCTTC. Its translation is CSVRGNEQFF.

This clone showed up just a few times. The gene calls are TRBV5-1 and TRBJ2-7, with D perhaps TRBD1 (6 bases). Trimming shortened V by 2 bases and J by 6 bases, and 12 bases separated the two germline ends. The CDR3 contains 13 residues. CDR1 and CDR2 (germline): SGHRS, YFSETQ. The CDR3 is CASSLQGWSEQYF. The CDR3 DNA follows: TGCGCCAGCAGCTTACAGGGTTGGAGCGAGCAGTACTTC.

This clone has only one observation. The chain joins TRBV9 to TRBJ1-1; 8 positions agree with TRBD1. The CDR3 has 14 residues. The V segment lost 1 base and the J segment 7 bases; nucleotides outside the gene matches: 6. CDR1 and CDR2 from the germline V gene are SGDLS and YYNGEE. The CDR3 protein is CASSVQQGVGEAFF. For the CDR3, the DNA is TGTGCCAGCAGCGTACAACAGGGGGTGGGTGAAGCTTTCTTT.

The V gene is TRBV2, the J gene TRBJ2-3; D may be TRBD1 (5 bases). Germline-derived CDR1 and CDR2 are SNHLY and FYNNEI. The CDR3 runs 16 residues. Deletions cut 1 base from V and 4 bases from J, with 15 bases between. The CDR3 coding sequence is TGTGCCAGCAGTGAAGGAGGTCCTAGGGGCCCAGATACGCAGTATTTT. Amino acids: CASSEGGPRGPDTQYF.

The chain is built from TRBV2 and TRBJ1-4; the match to TRBD1 covers 7 bases. J gave up 4 bases and V 5 bases, and 4 bases lay outside the gene matches. Germline V CDR1 and CDR2: SNHLY, FYNNEI. The CDR3 consists of 14 residues. The CDR3 loop is CASSWTGVNEKLFF. The CDR3 bases are TGTGCCAGCAGTTGGACAGGCGTTAATGAAAAACTGTTTTTT.

The V and J genes are TRBV9 and TRBJ2-5; 15 bases are shared with TRBD2. V was pared by 2 bases and J by 5 bases, with 1 base of the junction left unmatched. The CDR3 covers 15 residues. CDR1 is SGDLS and CDR2 is YYNGEE in the germline V gene. The CDR3 DNA is TGTGCCAGCAGCGTTGGGACTAGCGGGAGGGAGACCCAGTACTTC. Its protein is CASSVGTSGRETQYF. The variable domain in full, completed from reference TRBV9 and TRBJ2-5, reads DSGVTQTPKHLITATGQRVTLRCSPRSGDLSVYWYQQSLDQGLQFLIQYYNGEERAKGNILERFSAQQFPDLHSELNLSSLELGDSALYFCASSVGTSGRETQYFGPGTRLLVL.

The V and J genes are TRBV29-1 and TRBJ2-3; TRBD2 is a possible D gene (5 bases). The germline gives CDR1 SQVTM, CDR2 ANQGSEA. The germline V and J ends were trimmed by 7 bases and 2 bases, with 10 bases remaining between them. CDR3 length: 12 residues. This CDR3 reads CSGTGITDTQYF. In DNA form, the CDR3 reads TGCAGCGGGACGGGGATCACAGATACGCAGTATTTT.